Listed below are T cell receptor beta chains from one sample, sequenced in a study of shared clonotypes between healthy human individuals. Assay: immunoSEQ multiplex PCR; the TCRdb copy retains only in-frame clones and omits some. The repertoire consists of roughly 2.5 million clones, with around nine tenths occurring once and the leading ten covering under 0.15%. The sequenced sample consisted of naive CD4+ T cells sorted from blood. Source of these receptors: a man aged 18-30 years in good health. Each CDR3 is given with its conserved first and last residue. The D gene is left open where the match is weak. Clone size appears in some rows only: once, few, many, or a class for an expanded clone.

j_call	clone_size	v_call	d_call	cdr3_aa	cdr3_nt
TRBJ1-1	once	TRBV15	-	CATSVAMNTEAFF	TGTGCCACCTCGGTTGCAATGAACACTGAAGCTTTCTTT
TRBJ2-5	-	TRBV19	-	CASSIARQETQYF	TGTGCCAGTAGTATTGCGAGACAAGAGACCCAGTACTTC
TRBJ2-7	-	TRBV28	TRBD1	CASSLRDRRSYEQYF	TGTGCCAGCAGTTTAAGGGACAGACGCTCCTACGAGCAGTACTTC
TRBJ2-3	-	TRBV5-1	-	CASSLDRRDTQYF	TGCGCCAGCAGCTTGGACAGACGGGATACGCAGTATTTT
TRBJ1-3	-	TRBV6-1	-	CASMSGWAGNTIYF	TGTGCCAGCATGTCCGGGTGGGCTGGAAACACCATATATTTT
TRBJ2-5	-	TRBV5-1	-	CASSLGRGAQETQYF	TGCGCCAGCAGCTTGGGACGGGGGGCTCAAGAGACCCAGTACTTC
TRBJ2-6	-	TRBV11-1	-	CASSPDSGANVLTF	TGTGCCAGCAGCCCGGACTCTGGGGCCAACGTCCTGACTTTC
TRBJ2-1	-	TRBV7-2	TRBD2	CASRIGGGANEQFF	TGTGCCAGCAGGATAGGCGGGGGGGCCAATGAGCAGTTCTTC
TRBJ1-2	once	TRBV19	-	CASTPDSRAEGYTF	TGTGCCAGTACCCCGGACAGCCGGGCGGAAGGCTACACCTTC
TRBJ1-2	-	TRBV11-2	-	CASSLLIGERGGYTF	TGTGCCAGCAGCTTACTGATAGGGGAAAGGGGTGGCTACACCTTC
TRBJ2-5	-	TRBV7-9	TRBD1	CASSFRQGAETQYF	TGTGCCAGCAGCTTCCGACAGGGGGCCGAGACCCAGTACTTC
TRBJ1-2	-	TRBV6-5	-	CASSYRKGLGYTF	TGTGCCAGCAGTTACCGTAAGGGGCTTGGCTACACCTTC
TRBJ2-7	-	TRBV14	-	CASSHLEDPTYEQYF	TGTGCCAGCAGCCATTTGGAAGATCCTACCTACGAGCAGTACTTC